This T cell receptor (beta chain) derives from a study of early T cells in non-severe SARS-CoV-2 infection. In TCRdb, the 5' RACE reads were re-called with MiXCR into one record per CDR3 protein. Among just over 95,000 distinct CDR3 sequences listed, 9.5% to 12% were seen once. In germline, CDR1 is MNHEY, CDR2 SVGAGI. The CDR3 extends over 14 amino acids. Trimming removed 4 bases from V and 5 bases from J; junction bases left unmatched: 2. Specimen: whole blood. This clonotype was sampled from an adult who was a healthcare worker with PCR-confirmed SARS-CoV-2 infection or an uninfected control (not recorded which). V and J are TRBV6-5 and TRBJ2-5, with 12 bases matching TRBD2. CDR3 amino acids: CASSSTSGGETQYF. CDR3 DNA sequence: TGTGCCAGCAGTTCGACTAGCGGGGGTGAGACCCAGTACTTC.